The T cell receptor beta chain under discussion was sequenced for a study of cytomegalovirus exposure and HLA in healthy donors. General study results and limits: According to the study, roughly 180 TCR beta chains were cytomegalovirus-associated. While the bulk of TCR sequences proved rare, some public TCRs turned up in many donors.

This clone has just one count. Its antigen is as yet unknown. Clones were read by immunoSEQ multiplex PCR, and TCRdb kept only the in-frame ones, dropping some. The sample comprises some 80,000 clones, over 85% of which are singletons, and around 0.69% rests with the top ten. V was clipped by 3 bases and J by 0 bases, with 8 bases between them. Per the germline V gene, CDR1 is SGHTA and CDR2 is FQGNSA. The CDR3 is 15 residues long. The receptor comes from a woman aged 18-29 years in good health and CMV-seronegative. Sample: PBMCs. The gene calls are TRBV7-2 and TRBJ2-2; possible D gene TRBD2, 5 bases. The CDR3 loop is CASSFSGTNTGELFF. The DNA of the CDR3 is TGTGCCAGCAGCTTTTCGGGAACGAACACCGGGGAGCTGTTTTTT.